Shown below are 21 T cell receptor beta chains from a single sample sequenced in a study of identical twins. Each CDR3 protein gets one entry after TCRdb re-called the 5' RACE reads with MiXCR. Of 600,000 to 850,000 distinct CDR3 sequences listed, about 20% were seen once; the top ten hold 10% to 15%. This sample was shared with a second study, whose subject was T cells expressing NK-cell markers.

Specimen: PBMCs. These receptor sequences come from a woman between 18 and 29 years old in good health.

This chain uses TRBV18 with TRBJ2-6, with 8 bases fitting TRBD1. With V trimmed by 3 bases and J by 0 bases, 7 bases remained unmatched. The germline V gene encodes CDR1 KGHSH and CDR2 LQKENI. This CDR3 has 18 amino acids. CDR3 in DNA: TGTGCCAGCTCACCCAGCCGGGACAGGACCTCTGGGGCCAACGTCCTGACTTTC. It specifies CASSPSRDRTSGANVLTF.

J is TRBJ1-4 and V is TRBV3-1, with D unresolved. V lost 2 bases, J lost 8 bases, and 9 bases lay in between. CDR3 length: 13 amino acids. The germline V gene encodes CDR1 LGHDT and CDR2 YNNKEL (reference sequence). The CDR3 DNA follows: TGTGCCAGCAGCCAACGAGGGCGAGAAAAACTGTTTTTT. It specifies CASSQRGREKLFF.

This clonotype was observed a few times. The V gene is TRBV3-1, the J gene TRBJ2-1; the D gene is possibly TRBD2 (5 bases). Trimming removed 3 bases from V and 4 bases from J, with 10 bases in between. The CDR3 totals 14 residues. CDR1 and CDR2 from the germline V gene are LGHDT and YNNKEL (reference sequence). CDR3 sequence: CASSHEGNYNEQFF. The CDR3 region has the DNA TGTGCCAGCAGCCACGAGGGAAATTACAATGAGCAGTTCTTC.

In its sample, this clonotype was seen once. V usage is TRBV7-9 and J usage is TRBJ2-5, with 7 bases aligning to TRBD2. Germline trimming cut 10 bases from V and 5 bases from J; bases unmatched to any gene: 13. This CDR3 contains 14 residues. CDR1 and CDR2 from the germline V gene are SEHNR and FQNEAQ (reference sequence). The CDR3 reads CAIPGRPGRETQYF. CDR3 nucleotides: TGTGCCATCCCCGGGCGCCCCGGGAGGGAGACCCAGTACTTC.

This clonotype was found a few times. This chain uses TRBV7-2 with TRBJ2-3; 7 positions agree with TRBD2. The CDR3 extends over 16 amino acids. V was pared by 1 base and J by 3 bases, with 7 bases of the junction left unmatched. Germline loops: CDR1 SGHTA, CDR2 FQGNSA. The CDR3 region has the DNA TGTGCCAGCAGCTTAGGGGGGAGGGCGGGGACAGATACGCAGTATTTT. Its translation: CASSLGGRAGTDTQYF.

This chain connects TRBV15 to TRBJ2-1; a weak D match, TRBD2 (6 bases). Trimming removed 1 base from V and 10 bases from J, with 11 bases in between. CDR1 and CDR2 from the germline V gene are LNHNV and YYDKDF (reference sequence). This CDR3 is 13 amino acids long. CDR3 sequence (DNA): TGTGCCACCAGCAGAGCAAGCGGAGGGGAGCAGTTCTTC. Its protein is CATSRASGGEQFF.

This clonotype was detected a few times. V and J are TRBV12-3 or TRBV12-4 and TRBJ2-7; either TRBD1 or TRBD2 may fit D (7 bases each). V lost 6 bases to trimming and J lost 7 bases, with 19 bases between them. The CDR3 length is 14 residues. CDR3 amino acids: CASSSDRAGGEQYF. In nucleotides, the CDR3 is TGTGCCAGCAGCTCCGACAGGGCCGGGGGGGAGCAGTACTTC.

With regard to this clonotype: One junction end disagrees with the germline gene, perhaps due to a read error. The chain carries TRBV7-9 and TRBJ2-7, with 8 bases that match TRBD1. This CDR3 is built from 15 residues. Germline V lookup: CDR1 SEHNR, CDR2 FQNEAQ (reference sequence). The CDR3 nucleotides are TGTGCCGGCAGCTCCAGGGGGCGCGCGGGATACGAGCAGTACTTC. This sequence encodes CAGSSRGRAGYEQYF.

This clonotype was observed a handful of times. The chain has TRBV6-1 and TRBJ1-6; 8 bases align to TRBD1. The CDR3 consists of 15 residues. Per the germline V gene, CDR1 is MNHNS and CDR2 is SASEGT. J lost 9 bases, V lost 4 bases, and 8 bases had no gene match. The CDR3 nucleotides are TGTGCCAGCAGTGGAGGACAGGGTTTGAGTTCACCCCTCCACTTT. This sequence encodes CASSGGQGLSSPLHF.

This clonotype was recorded a few times. The chain is built from TRBV29-1 and TRBJ2-7; TRBD2 is a possible D gene (6 bases). The CDR3 is 14 amino acids. The germline V and J ends were trimmed by 7 bases and 0 bases, with 16 bases remaining between them. CDR1 and CDR2 (germline): SQVTM, ANQGSEA. The DNA for the CDR3 is TGCAGCGCCCCAGGGAGGAGGAGCTCCTACGAGCAGTACTTC. Its translation is CSAPGRRSSYEQYF.

The chain couples TRBV7-9 to TRBJ1-2; 9 bases align to TRBD1. CDR1 and CDR2 from the germline V gene are SEHNR and FQNEAQ (reference sequence). The CDR3 has 16 amino acids. With V trimmed by 2 bases and J by 2 bases, 6 bases remained unmatched. CDR3 sequence (DNA): TGTGCCAGCAGCTTACCCCCTGGACAGGGGAACTATGGCTACACCTTC. It translates to CASSLPPGQGNYGYTF.

This chain connects TRBV16 to TRBJ2-2; either TRBD1 or TRBD2 may fit D (5 bases each). Per the germline V gene, CDR1 is KGHSY and CDR2 is FQNENV. The CDR3 is made up of 15 amino acids. V lost 1 base and J lost 3, with 9 bases in between. CDR3 loop: CASSQFQGDTGELFF. The DNA of the CDR3 is TGTGCCAGCAGCCAATTTCAGGGAGACACCGGGGAGCTGTTTTTT.

There are a few counts of this clonotype. The gene calls are TRBV6-1 and TRBJ2-1; 8 nucleotides line up with TRBD2. The CDR3 runs 14 residues. Trimming at V came to 9 bases and at J to 11 bases, leaving 15 bases not matched to a gene. Germline lookup yields CDR1 MNHNS and CDR2 SASEGT. CDR3 sequence: CASRPSGSANQQFF. The CDR3 DNA reads as TGTGCCAGTCGCCCAAGCGGGAGCGCTAACCAGCAGTTCTTC.

This clonotype was seen many times. The V gene is TRBV20-1, the J gene TRBJ1-1, with 8 bases that match TRBD1. The V gene's germline CDR1 is DFQATT and CDR2 SNEGSKA (reference sequence). After removal of 6 bases from V and 0 bases from J, the junction contained 15 bases not matched to a gene. The CDR3 spans 17 residues. CDR3 nucleotides: TGCAGTGCCGCCCCTAGGGCAGGGGGCCTGATGAACACTGAAGCTTTCTTT. Its translation: CSAAPRAGGLMNTEAFF.

CDR3 loop: CASSLGRGKDEQYF. As DNA, the CDR3 is TGCGCCAGCAGCTTGGGTCGGGGTAAGGACGAGCAGTACTTC. This chain links TRBV5-1 with TRBJ2-7; D possibly corresponds to TRBD2 (5 bases). V dropped 0 bases and J dropped 5 bases, with 12 bases sitting between them. The V gene's germline CDR1 is SGHRS and CDR2 YFSETQ. The CDR3 covers 14 residues.

The table lists this clonotype with a few counts. The chain couples TRBV14 to TRBJ1-2, with a weak D call TRBD1 (6 bases). This CDR3 region has 16 residues. V was cut by 5 bases and J by 0 bases, with 16 bases left in between. Per the germline V gene, CDR1 is SGHDN and CDR2 is FVKESK. The CDR3 coding sequence is TGTGCCAGCAGCGGACAGTGGAGACCCACTAACTATGGCTACACCTTC. Residues: CASSGQWRPTNYGYTF.

This clonotype showed up just a few times. The genes are TRBV5-1 and TRBJ2-1; 11 nucleotides match TRBD2. This CDR3 comprises 17 residues. Germline V CDR1 and CDR2: SGHRS, YFSETQ. The ends lost 7 bases at V and 2 bases at J; junction bases unmatched: 11. The CDR3: CASGGLAGGLAYNEQFF. In DNA, the CDR3 is TGCGCCAGCGGCGGCCTAGCGGGAGGTCTGGCCTACAATGAGCAGTTCTTC.

The chain couples TRBV5-6 to TRBJ2-5; no clear D gene. CDR1 is SGHDT, CDR2 YYEEEE, per germline. V was cut by 0 bases and J by 2 bases, with 8 bases left in between. The CDR3 length is 14 residues. The CDR3 reads CASSLEVTQETQYF. The CDR3, as DNA: TGTGCCAGCAGCTTGGAGGTCACTCAAGAGACCCAGTACTTC.

The chain joins TRBV12-3 or TRBV12-4 to TRBJ2-5; 8 positions agree with TRBD1. The ends lost 3 bases at V and 1 base at J; junction bases unmatched: 1. This CDR3 contains 14 residues. The CDR3 is CASSFQGAQETQYF. CDR3 DNA sequence: TGTGCCAGCAGTTTTCAGGGGGCCCAAGAGACCCAGTACTTC.

The table lists this clonotype with many counts. The J gene is TRBJ2-7, the V gene TRBV20-1, with D possibly called TRBD1 or TRBD2 (5 bases each). The germline CDR1 and CDR2 sequences are DFQATT and SNEGSKA (reference sequence). V lost 4 bases to trimming and J lost 4 bases, with 23 bases between them. CDR3 length: 16 residues. The DNA for the CDR3 is TGCAGTGCTATTGTGCCGGGACCCACAACGAGATACGAGCAGTACTTC. Its protein is CSAIVPGPTTRYEQYF.

CDR3 in DNA: TGCGCCAGCAGGTCAGGCGAACAGGGGACCCCCTACGAGCAGTACTTC. This gives the protein CASRSGEQGTPYEQYF. The chain uses TRBV5-1 and TRBJ2-7; TRBD1 matches 7 bases. CDR3 size: 16 residues. Germline V gene data show CDR1 as SGHRS and CDR2 as YFSETQ. J was trimmed by 2 bases and V by 5 bases; bases with no gene match: 13.